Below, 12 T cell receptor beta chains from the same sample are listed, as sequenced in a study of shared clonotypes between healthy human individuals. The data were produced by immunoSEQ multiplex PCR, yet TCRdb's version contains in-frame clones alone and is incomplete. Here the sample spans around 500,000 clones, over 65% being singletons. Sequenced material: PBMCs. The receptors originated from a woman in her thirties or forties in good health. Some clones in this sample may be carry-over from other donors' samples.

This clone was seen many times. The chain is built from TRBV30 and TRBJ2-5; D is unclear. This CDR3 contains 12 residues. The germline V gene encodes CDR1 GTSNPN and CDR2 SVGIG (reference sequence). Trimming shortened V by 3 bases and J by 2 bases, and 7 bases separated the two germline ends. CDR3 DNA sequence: TGTGCCTGGAGATTCCCACAAGAGACCCAGTACTTC. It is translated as CAWRFPQETQYF.

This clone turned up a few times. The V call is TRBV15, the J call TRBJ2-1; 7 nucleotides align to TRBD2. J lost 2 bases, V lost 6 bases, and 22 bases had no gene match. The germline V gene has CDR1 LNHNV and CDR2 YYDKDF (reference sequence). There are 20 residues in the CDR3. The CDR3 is CATRTPAGPGLPFTYNEQFF. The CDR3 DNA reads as TGTGCCACCAGAACCCCAGCGGGCCCGGGACTACCTTTCACCTACAATGAGCAGTTCTTC.

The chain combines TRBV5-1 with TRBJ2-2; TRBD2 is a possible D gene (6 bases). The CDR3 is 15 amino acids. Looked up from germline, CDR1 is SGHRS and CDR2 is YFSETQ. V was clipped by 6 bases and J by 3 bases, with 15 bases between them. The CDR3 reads CASTRESAYTGELFF. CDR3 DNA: TGCGCCAGCACCCGGGAGTCAGCTTACACCGGGGAGCTGTTTTTT.

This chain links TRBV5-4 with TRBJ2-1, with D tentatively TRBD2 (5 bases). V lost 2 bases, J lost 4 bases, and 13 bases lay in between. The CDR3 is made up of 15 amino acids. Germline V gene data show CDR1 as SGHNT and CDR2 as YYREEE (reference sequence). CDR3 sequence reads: CASSFGNTVYNEQFF. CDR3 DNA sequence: TGTGCCAGCAGCTTCGGGAATACGGTTTACAATGAGCAGTTCTTC.

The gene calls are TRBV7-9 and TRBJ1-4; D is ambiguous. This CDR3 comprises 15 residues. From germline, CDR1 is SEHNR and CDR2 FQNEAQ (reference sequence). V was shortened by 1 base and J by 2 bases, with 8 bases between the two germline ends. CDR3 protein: CASSLDLITNEKLFF. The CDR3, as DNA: TGTGCCAGCAGCTTAGACCTGATTACTAATGAAAAACTGTTTTTT.

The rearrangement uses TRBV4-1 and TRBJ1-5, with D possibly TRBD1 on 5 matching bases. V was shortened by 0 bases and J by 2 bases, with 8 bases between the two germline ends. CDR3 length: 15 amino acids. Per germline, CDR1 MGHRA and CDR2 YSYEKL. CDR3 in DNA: TGCGCCAGCAGCCAAGAAGCAGGGCGCAATCAGCCCCAGCATTTT. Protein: CASSQEAGRNQPQHF.

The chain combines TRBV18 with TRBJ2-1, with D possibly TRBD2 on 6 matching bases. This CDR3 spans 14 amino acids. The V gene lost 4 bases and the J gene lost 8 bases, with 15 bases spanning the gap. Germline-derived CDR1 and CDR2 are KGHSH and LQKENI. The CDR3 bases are TGTGCCAGCTCACTAGCGGTCGGACGGTATGAGCAGTTCTTC. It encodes CASSLAVGRYEQFF.

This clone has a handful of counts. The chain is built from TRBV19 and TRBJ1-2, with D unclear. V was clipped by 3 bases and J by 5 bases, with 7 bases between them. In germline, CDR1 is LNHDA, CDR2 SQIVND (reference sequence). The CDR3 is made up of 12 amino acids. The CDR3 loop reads CASSINPYGYTF. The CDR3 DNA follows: TGTGCCAGTAGTATCAATCCATATGGCTACACCTTC.

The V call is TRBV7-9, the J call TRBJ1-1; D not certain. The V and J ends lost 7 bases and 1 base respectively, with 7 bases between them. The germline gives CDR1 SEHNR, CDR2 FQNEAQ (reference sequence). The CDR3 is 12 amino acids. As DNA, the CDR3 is TGTGCCAGCAAGGCAGGGAACACTGAAGCTTTCTTT. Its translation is CASKAGNTEAFF.

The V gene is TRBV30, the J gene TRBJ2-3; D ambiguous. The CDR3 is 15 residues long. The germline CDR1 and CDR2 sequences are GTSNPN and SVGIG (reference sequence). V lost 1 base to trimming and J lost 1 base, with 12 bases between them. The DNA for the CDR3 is TGTGCCTGGAGTGGAATCTCCTTGGGCACAGATACGCAGTATTTT. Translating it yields CAWSGISLGTDTQYF.

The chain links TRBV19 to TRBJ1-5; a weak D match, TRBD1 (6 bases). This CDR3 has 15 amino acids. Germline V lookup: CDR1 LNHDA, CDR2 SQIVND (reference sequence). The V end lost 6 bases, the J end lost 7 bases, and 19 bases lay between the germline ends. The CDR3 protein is CASRSGALKGQPQHF. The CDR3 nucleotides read TGTGCCAGTAGGTCAGGGGCGCTCAAAGGGCAGCCCCAGCATTTT.

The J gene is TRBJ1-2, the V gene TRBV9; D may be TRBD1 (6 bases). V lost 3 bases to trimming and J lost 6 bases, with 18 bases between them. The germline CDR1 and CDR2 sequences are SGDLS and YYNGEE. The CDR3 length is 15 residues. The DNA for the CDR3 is TGTGCCAGCAGCGCGACCCCGGGACATTCGGATGGCTACACCTTC. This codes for CASSATPGHSDGYTF.